This TCR beta chain emerged from a study of T cells after yellow fever vaccination. The study's findings and limits: Among primary-vaccination clones, most reappeared after the booster, at 95% to 96% for CD4 and 88% for CD8.

As regards this clonotype: Its specificity is not known.

CDR1 SGHTA and CDR2 FQGNSA come from the germline V gene. Trimming removed 0 bases from V and 3 bases from J, with 11 bases in between. This CDR3 region has 16 residues. TCRdb recomputed calls from the 5' RACE reads with MiXCR, one row per CDR3 protein. The table includes about 350,000 distinct CDR3 sequences, around 13% detected once. This clonotype was sampled from a man aged 18 to 30 who received the YFV17D yellow fever vaccine. Source: CD4+ T cells sorted from PBMCs, taken 15 days after the yellow fever booster vaccination. This sequence joins TRBV7-2 and TRBJ2-2; TRBD1 is a possible D gene (5 bases). The CDR3 is CASSLAPQGYTGELFF. CDR3 in DNA: TGTGCCAGCAGCTTAGCGCCGCAGGGATACACCGGGGAGCTGTTTTTT.